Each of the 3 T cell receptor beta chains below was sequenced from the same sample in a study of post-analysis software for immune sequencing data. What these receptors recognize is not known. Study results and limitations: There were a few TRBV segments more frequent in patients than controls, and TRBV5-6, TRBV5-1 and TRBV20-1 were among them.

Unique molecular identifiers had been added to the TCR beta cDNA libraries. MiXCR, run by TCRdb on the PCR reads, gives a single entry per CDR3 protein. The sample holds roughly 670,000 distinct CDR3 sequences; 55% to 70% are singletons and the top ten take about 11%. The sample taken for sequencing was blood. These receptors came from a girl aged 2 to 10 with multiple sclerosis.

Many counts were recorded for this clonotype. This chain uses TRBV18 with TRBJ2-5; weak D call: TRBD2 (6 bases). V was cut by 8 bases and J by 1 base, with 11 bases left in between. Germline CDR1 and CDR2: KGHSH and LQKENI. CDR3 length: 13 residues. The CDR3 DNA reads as TGTGCCAGCAGCCCGGGGGTCCAAGAGACCCAGTACTTC. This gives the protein CASSPGVQETQYF.

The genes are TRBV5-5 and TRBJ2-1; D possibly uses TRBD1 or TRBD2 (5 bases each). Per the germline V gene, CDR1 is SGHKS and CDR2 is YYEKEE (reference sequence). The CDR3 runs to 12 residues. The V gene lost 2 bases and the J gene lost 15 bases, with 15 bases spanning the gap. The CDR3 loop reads CASSFYLAGRFF. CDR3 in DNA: TGTGCCAGCAGCTTTTACCTGGCAGGGAGGTTCTTC.

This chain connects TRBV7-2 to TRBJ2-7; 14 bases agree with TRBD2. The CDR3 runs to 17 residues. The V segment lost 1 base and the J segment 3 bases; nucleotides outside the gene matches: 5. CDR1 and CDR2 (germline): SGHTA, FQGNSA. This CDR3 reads CASSLGTGTSGSYEQYF. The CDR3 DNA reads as TGTGCCAGCAGCTTAGGAACCGGGACTAGCGGGAGCTACGAGCAGTACTTC.